The next 5 T cell receptor beta chains were all read from a single sample in a study of blood T cell repertoires in COVID-19. The method was immunoSEQ multiplex PCR; TCRdb's version includes in-frame clones alone and lacks a portion of them. This sample has approximately 270,000 clones, with more than 80% found just once. The sample comprised PBMCs or T cells enriched from blood (not recorded which). Every receptor here comes from a woman in her thirties with acute COVID-19.

The chain is built from TRBV10-3 and TRBJ1-5, with TRBD1 as a possible D gene (5 bases). V lost 4 bases, J lost 3 bases, and 13 bases lay in between. Germline assignment: CDR1 ENHRY and CDR2 SYGVKD. The CDR3 consists of 15 residues. CDR3 sequence (DNA): TGTGCCATCAGTGTCACAGGTGACCTCAATCAGCCCCAGCATTTT. It translates to CAISVTGDLNQPQHF.

This clone is medium-sized in the sample. The chain is built from TRBV6-6 and TRBJ1-4; D is ambiguous. The germline V gene has CDR1 MNHNY and CDR2 SVGAGI (reference sequence). Trimming took 2 bases from V and 7 from J, leaving 8 bases between them. The CDR3 has 13 residues. The CDR3 sequence is CASSYEGVEKLFF. CDR3 DNA: TGTGCCAGCAGTTACGAAGGAGTTGAAAAACTGTTTTTT.

The V call is TRBV24-1, the J call TRBJ1-2; D might be TRBD1 (6 bases). V dropped 4 bases and J dropped 7 bases, with 9 bases sitting between them. The CDR3 contains 12 residues. Germline V lookup: CDR1 KGHDR, CDR2 SFDVKD. CDR3 DNA sequence: TGTGCCACCAGTGACTCAGGGGTTGGCTACACCTTC. It specifies CATSDSGVGYTF.

The chain is built from TRBV3-1 (or the pseudogene TRBV3-2) and TRBJ2-1; TRBD2 agrees at 12 bases. The V segment lost 4 bases and the J segment 1 base; nucleotides outside the gene matches: 5. This CDR3 has 17 amino acids. CDR1 LGHDT and CDR2 YNNKEL come from the germline V gene (reference sequence). CDR3 DNA: TGTGCCAGCAGCCCAACTCTAGCGGGAGGGTCCTACAATGAGCAGTTCTTC. It yields the protein CASSPTLAGGSYNEQFF.

This clone has ten or more counts. The gene calls are TRBV6-2 or TRBV6-3 and TRBJ2-7, with 10 bases that match TRBD1. In germline, CDR1 is MNHEY, CDR2 SVGEGT. The CDR3 extends over 16 amino acids. J was trimmed by 6 bases and V by 2 bases; bases with no gene match: 10. CDR3 loop: CASSYGTGTGEREQYF. CDR3 DNA sequence: TGTGCCAGCAGTTACGGGACCGGGACAGGGGAACGCGAGCAGTACTTC.